A single sample gave rise to the 21 T cell receptor beta chains below, sequenced in a study of T cells after yellow fever vaccination. TCRdb re-called the 5' RACE reads through MiXCR, storing one row per CDR3 protein. The profile shows roughly 150,000 distinct CDR3 sequences, 6% to 7.5% of them singletons. The specimen comprised CD4+ T cells sorted from PBMCs, sampled 5 to 6 days after the first yellow fever vaccination. The source is a man aged 18 to 30 who received the YFV17D yellow fever vaccine.

Concerning this clonotype itself: Mismatch with germline at one junction end may stem from a read error. The chain recombines TRBV5-1 with TRBJ2-1; unclear D gene. The CDR3 extends over 12 amino acids. Germline CDR1 is SGHRS and CDR2 is YFSETQ. CDR3 region: CSSSYTRDEQFF. DNA of the CDR3: TGCTCCAGCAGTTACACTCGTGATGAGCAGTTCTTC.

This chain joins TRBV7-9 and TRBJ2-3; TRBD2 aligns across 13 bases. The V segment lost 5 bases and the J segment 5 bases; nucleotides outside the gene matches: 10. Germline values: CDR1 SEHNR, CDR2 FQNEAQ (reference sequence). This CDR3 region has 17 residues. CDR3 sequence reads: CASSVLRTSGGEDTQYF. The DNA of the CDR3 is TGTGCCAGCAGCGTCCTTCGTACTAGCGGGGGGGAAGATACGCAGTATTTT.

At least ten counts were recorded for this clonotype. V is TRBV5-1 and J is TRBJ1-1; 8 bases are shared with TRBD1. The CDR3 is 15 amino acids. Losses at the gene ends were 3 bases for V and 2 bases for J; bases not matched to a gene: 6. Germline values: CDR1 SGHRS, CDR2 YFSETQ. The CDR3 DNA is TGCGCCAGCAGCTCGTCCGGGACAGGAAACACTGAAGCTTTCTTT. Translating it yields CASSSSGTGNTEAFF. Full variable domain (rest looked up from reference TRBV5-1 and TRBJ1-1): KAGVTQTPRYLIKTRGQQVTLSCSPISGHRSVSWYQQTPGQGLQFLFEYFSETQRNKGNFPGRFSGRQFSNSRSEMNVSTLELGDSALYLCASSSSGTGNTEAFFGQGTRLTVV.

The CDR3 region is CASSRGQASQETQYF. Written as DNA, the CDR3 is TGTGCCAGCTCACGTGGACAGGCAAGCCAAGAGACCCAGTACTTC. The chain employs TRBV18 and TRBJ2-5, with 7 nucleotides matching TRBD1. J was trimmed by 1 base and V by 4 bases; bases with no gene match: 6. The germline CDR1 and CDR2 sequences are KGHSH and LQKENI. This CDR3 spans 15 amino acids.

This chain links TRBV27 with TRBJ1-1, with 10 bases lining up with TRBD1. Germline V CDR1 and CDR2: MNHEY, SMNVEV (reference sequence). With 9 bases clipped from V and 1 base from J, the junction kept 5 bases outside the gene matches. This CDR3 comprises 14 residues. The CDR3 loop is CASTGTGANTEAFF. The CDR3, as DNA: TGTGCCAGTACCGGGACAGGGGCGAACACTGAAGCTTTCTTT.

V usage is TRBV7-8 and J usage is TRBJ2-1; 11 bases align to TRBD2. The CDR3 totals 15 residues. Trimming cost V 5 bases and J 7 bases; bases outside gene matches: 7. CDR1 and CDR2 (germline): SGHVS, FQNEAQ. The CDR3 DNA sequence: TGTGCCAGCAGCGTCCCTAGCGGGGGGTTAAATGAGCAGTTCTTC. Amino acid sequence: CASSVPSGGLNEQFF.

This clonotype was detected ten times or more. V is TRBV29-1 and J is TRBJ2-3; D perhaps matches TRBD1 (5 bases). V was trimmed by 3 bases and J by 2 bases, leaving 9 bases between them. Germline-derived CDR1 and CDR2 are SQVTM and ANQGSEA. This CDR3 contains 13 residues. CDR3 loop: CSVEHRLTDTQYF. In DNA, the CDR3 is TGCAGCGTTGAGCACAGGCTCACAGATACGCAGTATTTT.

In nucleotides, the CDR3 is TGTGCCAGCAGGGAGCGGCTAAGCACAGATACGCAGTATTTT. Protein: CASRERLSTDTQYF. The V gene is TRBV25-1, the J gene TRBJ2-3; D may be TRBD2 (5 bases). Per germline, CDR1 MGHDK and CDR2 SYGVNS. The CDR3 contains 14 residues. V was pared by 6 bases and J by 0 bases, with 10 bases between.

The sample holds a few counts of this clonotype. The CDR3 loop is CASSKPPTGELFF. In DNA, the CDR3 is TGCGCCAGCAGCAAGCCCCCCACCGGGGAGCTGTTTTTT. The rearrangement links TRBV4-1 to TRBJ2-2; no firm D call. Trimming left V 5 bases short and J 4 bases short, with 8 bases between. The CDR3 consists of 13 residues. CDR1 and CDR2 (germline): MGHRA, YSYEKL.

This clonotype was observed at least ten times. The gene calls are TRBV5-1 and TRBJ2-7; 8 bases fit TRBD1. With 2 bases clipped from V and 5 bases from J, the junction kept 3 bases outside the gene matches. The germline gives CDR1 SGHRS, CDR2 YFSETQ. The CDR3 totals 13 residues. The CDR3 loop reads CASSFETGDEQYV. The DNA for the CDR3 is TGCGCCAGCAGCTTTGAGACAGGGGACGAGCAGTACGTC.

This clonotype was seen a handful of times. Here the CDR3 reads CASSLVSPELTDTQYF. The DNA of the CDR3 is TGTGCCAGCAGCTTGGTGTCACCCGAACTCACAGATACGCAGTATTTT. This chain links TRBV5-6 with TRBJ2-3; D is undetermined. Germline lookup yields CDR1 SGHDT and CDR2 YYEEEE. V gave up 0 bases and J gave up 2 bases, with 13 bases separating them. The CDR3 contains 16 residues.

This sequence joins TRBV5-4 and TRBJ2-2, with 12 bases matching TRBD2. V was pared by 4 bases and J by 4 bases, with 11 bases of the junction left unmatched. Germline assignment: CDR1 SGHNT and CDR2 YYREEE (reference sequence). The CDR3 loop spans 18 amino acids. The CDR3 region is CASSLSVLAGGSTGELFF. CDR3 nucleotide sequence: TGTGCCAGCAGCCTCTCCGTGCTAGCGGGGGGGTCCACCGGGGAGCTGTTTTTT.

This clonotype was recorded a few times. This chain joins TRBV10-3 and TRBJ2-1; 9 positions agree with TRBD2. CDR3 size: 17 residues. The junction had 17 bases not matched to a gene; V was cut back by 8 bases and J by 6 bases. From germline, CDR1 is ENHRY and CDR2 SYGVKD. The DNA of the CDR3 is TGTGCCATCTCCCCCCAGGGGCGGGGGGGCCCGAGCAATGAGCAGTTCTTC. Encoded protein: CAISPQGRGGPSNEQFF.

This clonotype has ten or more counts. The chain carries TRBV4-3 and TRBJ2-1; D is possibly TRBD2 (6 bases). Germline-derived CDR1 and CDR2 are LGHNA and YSLEER. Trimming left V 1 base short and J 2 bases short, with 15 bases between. This CDR3 is 17 amino acids long. In DNA, the CDR3 is TGCGCCAGCAGCCAAGGTCTCGGGGCGGGGCCCTACAATGAGCAGTTCTTC. Its protein product is CASSQGLGAGPYNEQFF.

This clonotype was observed a few times. V and J are TRBV11-2 and TRBJ2-3, with D possibly being TRBD1 or TRBD2 (5 bases each). This CDR3 has 14 residues. V gave up 1 base and J gave up 4 bases, with 9 bases separating them. Per germline, CDR1 SGHAT and CDR2 FQNNGV. The CDR3 sequence is CASSLGGVADTQYF. CDR3 bases: TGTGCCAGCAGCTTAGGAGGGGTCGCAGATACGCAGTATTTT. Based on the CDR3 plus reference TRBV11-2 and TRBJ2-3, the full variable domain is EAGVAQSPRYKIIEKRQSVAFWCNPISGHATLYWYQQILGQGPKLLIQFQNNGVVDDSQLPKDRFSAERLKGVDSTLKIQPAKLEDSAVYLCASSLGGVADTQYFGPGTRLTVL.

This chain uses TRBV7-3 with TRBJ2-1; 10 bases match TRBD2. Trimming at V came to 8 bases and at J to 6 bases, leaving 10 bases not matched to a gene. Germline assignment: CDR1 SGHTA and CDR2 FQGTGA. The CDR3 contains 15 residues. Here the CDR3 reads CASSFQRGGPNEQFF. CDR3 bases: TGTGCCAGCTCGTTCCAGCGGGGGGGCCCCAATGAGCAGTTCTTC. Based on the CDR3 plus reference TRBV7-3 and TRBJ2-1, the full variable domain is GAGVSQTPSNKVTEKGKYVELRCDPISGHTALYWYRQSLGQGPEFLIYFQGTGAADDSGLPNDRFFAVRPEGSVSTLKIQRTERGDSAVYLCASSFQRGGPNEQFFGPGTRLTVL.

This clonotype was seen repeatedly, ten times or more. The rearrangement uses TRBV28 and TRBJ2-7, with a weak D call TRBD1 (5 bases). Trimming pared 2 bases from V and 1 base from J, leaving 12 bases between. Germline-derived CDR1 and CDR2 are MDHEN and SYDVKM. This CDR3 has 15 amino acids. The CDR3 region has the DNA TGTGCCAGCAGTTTAACACAGGCCGATTCCTACGAGCAGTACTTC. This sequence encodes CASSLTQADSYEQYF.

This clonotype appeared many times. The V call is TRBV7-2, the J call TRBJ2-2; D remains unclear. This CDR3 comprises 12 residues. Per germline, CDR1 SGHTA and CDR2 FQGNSA. Trimming removed 3 bases at V and 8 bases at J, with 7 bases between. In DNA, the CDR3 is TGTGCCAGCAGCTTCCGGTGGGGGGAGCTGTTTTTT. Translation gives CASSFRWGELFF. Based on the CDR3 plus reference TRBV7-2 and TRBJ2-2, the full variable domain is GAGVSQSPSNKVTEKGKDVELRCDPISGHTALYWYRQSLGQGLEFLIYFQGNSAPDKSGLPSDRFSAERTGGSVSTLTIQRTQQEDSAVYLCASSFRWGELFFGEGSRLTVL.

The rearrangement uses TRBV7-3 and TRBJ2-5; 11 bases align to TRBD2. The V segment lost 6 bases and the J segment 7 bases; nucleotides outside the gene matches: 13. The CDR3 covers 16 residues. Germline CDR1 and CDR2: SGHTA and FQGTGA. The CDR3: CASRPDSGGAAATQYF. Written as DNA, the CDR3 is TGTGCCAGCAGGCCCGATAGCGGGGGGGCAGCGGCGACCCAGTACTTC. The whole variable domain, filled in from reference TRBV7-3 and TRBJ2-5, reads GAGVSQTPSNKVTEKGKYVELRCDPISGHTALYWYRQSLGQGPEFLIYFQGTGAADDSGLPNDRFFAVRPEGSVSTLKIQRTERGDSAVYLCASRPDSGGAAATQYFGPGTRLLVL.

This clonotype appeared many times. CDR3 DNA sequence: TGTGCCAGCAGTATATCTAGCGGGGGGAACAATGAGCAGTTCTTC. Amino acids: CASSISSGGNNEQFF. The chain combines TRBV12-3 or TRBV12-4 with TRBJ2-1, with 11 bases matching TRBD2. The CDR3 covers 15 residues. J lost 5 bases, V lost 5 bases, and 5 bases had no gene match.

This clonotype was seen at least ten times. The chain links TRBV4-1 to TRBJ1-2; D perhaps matches TRBD1 (5 bases). Looked up from germline, CDR1 is MGHRA and CDR2 is YSYEKL. V dropped 3 bases and J dropped 3 bases, with 14 bases sitting between them. CDR3 length: 15 amino acids. In DNA, the CDR3 is TGCGCCAGCAGCCATTCCCGGGACGGAGACTATGGCTACACCTTC. Translated: CASSHSRDGDYGYTF.